This T cell receptor (beta chain) stems from a study of human T cells and chemical hapten exposure. Time point of the sample: healthy volunteer bleed at 2 weeks. Sequencing started from total RNA isolated from unfractionated whole blood. How the authors handled the data: Sequenced samples showed a median of 95,638 TCRs each, with counts running from around 24,000 to 710,000. TCRdb re-called the RACE reads with MiXCR, one entry per CDR3 protein. TCRdb's processing, not the authors' own work, is the source of the V and J calls. The top ten clones hold about 2% of a sample with about 130,000 distinct CDR3 sequences, approximately 9% of them seen once. The CDR3 has 15 residues. Germline lookup yields CDR1 SGHRS and CDR2 YFSETQ. Trimming cost V 2 bases and J 7 bases, with 18 bases left between them.

The chain has TRBV5-1 and TRBJ1-1; the D gene is possibly TRBD1 (6 bases). The receptor was derived from a male donor in good health. Some clones in this sample may be carry-over from other donors' samples. The sequenced sample consisted of whole blood. The CDR3, as DNA: TGCGCCAGCAGCTTCTCACAGGGTTTTGGGGATGAAGCTTTCTTT. Translation gives CASSFSQGFGDEAFF.